This T cell receptor beta chain comes out of a study of blood T cell repertoires in COVID-19. Across the study: T cells, B-cell-depleted T cells, or PBMCs supplied cDNA or gDNA.

Authors' data handling: The assay estimated nucleated cells by amplifying reference gene primers. This table comes from immunoSEQ multiplex PCR, and its TCRdb copy is limited to in-frame clones, with some not included. That table is the source of V, J and clone size, and D and trimming were worked out from the DNA. The data hold some 70,000 clones, with around 70% observed a single time. The germline V gene encodes CDR1 KGHSH and CDR2 LQKENI. The CDR3 totals 14 residues. Trimming stripped 3 bases from V and 2 bases from J, with 10 bases between. The specimen sequenced was peripheral blood. The TCR was taken from a man aged 60 to 75 with acute or convalescent COVID-19. This rearrangement joins TRBV18 to TRBJ2-5; a weak D match, TRBD2 (6 bases). The CDR3 is CASSPTGLQETQYF. The CDR3 DNA is TGTGCCAGCTCACCCACGGGACTGCAAGAGACCCAGTACTTC.